Following are 21 T cell receptor beta chains from one sample sequenced in a study of blood T cell repertoires in COVID-19. Generated by immunoSEQ multiplex PCR, the TCRdb table keeps only in-frame clones and is missing some. The sample includes more than 300,000 clones, around 84% of them seen just once. The sequenced sample consisted of PBMCs or T cells enriched from blood (not recorded which). Receptors were obtained from a woman in her late teens or twenties who had recovered from COVID-19.

The chain recombines TRBV28 with TRBJ2-1, with 9 bases fitting TRBD2. The CDR3 consists of 16 residues. V shed 5 bases, J shed 9 bases, and the junction held 14 bases outside the gene matches. From germline, CDR1 is MDHEN and CDR2 SYDVKM. CDR3 DNA sequence: TGTGCCAGCAGTCCCTGGAGGAGCGGGAGGAACGGTGAGCAGTTCTTC. This sequence encodes CASSPWRSGRNGEQFF.

This chain joins TRBV30 and TRBJ1-5, with 8 nucleotides matching TRBD1. The V gene end was trimmed by 2 bases and the J gene end by 2 bases; junction bases not matched to a gene: 2. The length of the CDR3 is 14 residues. Germline lookup yields CDR1 GTSNPN and CDR2 SVGIG (reference sequence). The CDR3 coding sequence is TGTGCCTGGAGTCGGGGACAGGGCAATCAGCCCCAGCATTTT. As protein: CAWSRGQGNQPQHF.

For the CDR3, the DNA is TGTGCCAGCAGCGTAGACCCGGGACAGGGTGGGTCAGGCTACACCTTC. Amino acid sequence: CASSVDPGQGGSGYTF. The rearrangement joins TRBV9 to TRBJ1-2; 9 positions match TRBD1. The CDR3 totals 16 residues. Trimming took 0 bases from V and 8 from J; bases not matched to a gene: 11. From germline, CDR1 is SGDLS and CDR2 YYNGEE.

The gene calls are TRBV5-6 and TRBJ2-7, with 14 bases lining up with TRBD2. V lost 3 bases to trimming and J lost 5 bases; unmatched junction nucleotides: 13. Germline loops: CDR1 SGHDT, CDR2 YYEEEE. The CDR3 covers 18 residues. The CDR3 nucleotides are TGTGCCAGCAGCTCGGTGGGACTAGCGGGAGAGACCGTCCACGAGCAGTACTTC. Translated: CASSSVGLAGETVHEQYF.

The rearrangement links TRBV14 to TRBJ2-1, with a possible D match to TRBD2 (5 bases). V was cut by 3 bases and J by 6 bases, with 18 bases left in between. From germline, CDR1 is SGHDN and CDR2 FVKESK. The CDR3 covers 16 residues. CDR3 in DNA: TGTGCCAGCAGCCACTTAGAAGGAGGATGGCTCAATGAGCAGTTCTTC. Amino acid sequence: CASSHLEGGWLNEQFF. Together with reference TRBV14 and TRBJ2-1, the CDR3 gives the full variable domain: EAGVTQFPSHSVIEKGQTVTLRCDPISGHDNLYWYRRVMGKEIKFLLHFVKESKQDESGMPNNRFLAERTGGTYSTLKVQPAELEDSGVYFCASSHLEGGWLNEQFFGPGTRLTVL.

J is TRBJ1-6 and V is TRBV20-1; perhaps TRBD1 as D (5 bases). Germline CDR1 and CDR2: DFQATT and SNEGSKA (reference sequence). The CDR3 is 13 amino acids. Trimming shortened V by 3 bases and J by 6 bases, and 9 bases separated the two germline ends. Here the CDR3 reads CSASGGGNSPLHF. The CDR3 region has the DNA TGCAGTGCTAGTGGGGGGGGTAATTCACCCCTCCACTTT.

The CDR3 DNA reads as TGTGCCAGCAGTTACTCCCGACAGGGTGCTCAGCCCCAGCATTTT. As protein: CASSYSRQGAQPQHF. This chain connects TRBV6-5 to TRBJ1-5; 7 bases match TRBD1. The length of the CDR3 is 15 residues. The germline V gene encodes CDR1 MNHEY and CDR2 SVGAGI. The junction had 5 bases not matched to a gene; V was cut back by 0 bases and J by 6 bases.

The chain has TRBV11-2 and TRBJ2-7; D is undetermined. CDR3 length: 14 residues. The germline V gene encodes CDR1 SGHAT and CDR2 FQNNGV. Trimming took 0 bases from V and 5 from J, leaving 11 bases between them. The CDR3 bases are TGTGCCAGCAGCTTAGATTTGAGACTCCACGAGCAGTACTTC. It yields the protein CASSLDLRLHEQYF. Filled out from reference TRBV11-2 and TRBJ2-7, the complete variable domain reads EAGVAQSPRYKIIEKRQSVAFWCNPISGHATLYWYQQILGQGPKLLIQFQNNGVVDDSQLPKDRFSAERLKGVDSTLKIQPAKLEDSAVYLCASSLDLRLHEQYFGPGTRLTVT.

The count of this clone is one. The V gene is TRBV5-1, the J gene TRBJ1-2, with a possible D match to TRBD1 (5 bases). Deletions cut 0 bases from V and 6 bases from J, with 12 bases between. Germline-derived CDR1 and CDR2 are SGHRS and YFSETQ. The CDR3 spans 14 residues. CDR3 region: CASSLVTGYDGYTF. The DNA for the CDR3 is TGCGCCAGCAGCTTGGTTACAGGATATGATGGCTACACCTTC.

This chain connects TRBV7-3 to TRBJ2-1, with 11 bases identical to TRBD2. CDR3 length equals 15 residues. The V gene's germline CDR1 is SGHTA and CDR2 FQGTGA. Unmatched junction bases numbered 2, after V lost 4 bases and J lost 3 bases. The CDR3 DNA follows: TGTGCCAGCAGCTACGGGACTAGCGGCTACAATGAGCAGTTCTTC. The encoded protein is CASSYGTSGYNEQFF. Combining the CDR3 with reference TRBV7-3 and TRBJ2-1 gives the whole variable domain GAGVSQTPSNKVTEKGKYVELRCDPISGHTALYWYRQSLGQGPEFLIYFQGTGAADDSGLPNDRFFAVRPEGSVSTLKIQRTERGDSAVYLCASSYGTSGYNEQFFGPGTRLTVL.

The rearrangement joins TRBV18 to TRBJ1-1; no definite D call. Trimming removed 3 bases at V and 5 bases at J, with 10 bases between. This CDR3 spans 13 amino acids. The germline V gene encodes CDR1 KGHSH and CDR2 LQKENI. The CDR3, as DNA: TGTGCCAGCTCACCCTTACAATGGACTGAAGCTTTCTTT. Encoded protein: CASSPLQWTEAFF.

The gene calls are TRBV29-1 and TRBJ1-1, with no clear D. CDR1 and CDR2 from the germline V gene are SQVTM and ANQGSEA. The CDR3 length is 11 residues. V was trimmed by 6 bases and J by 0 bases, leaving 5 bases between them. The CDR3 loop is CSVYVNTEAFF. The CDR3 DNA follows: TGCAGCGTCTATGTGAACACTGAAGCTTTCTTT.

The genes are TRBV5-4 and TRBJ2-7, with a weak D call TRBD2 (6 bases). Germline V CDR1 and CDR2: SGHNT, YYREEE (reference sequence). The V gene lost 3 bases and the J gene lost 4 bases, with 14 bases spanning the gap. This CDR3 region has 14 residues. In DNA form, the CDR3 reads TGTGCCAGCAGCTCCCAGACTAGTTCGTACGAGCAGTACTTC. Residues: CASSSQTSSYEQYF.

The chain couples TRBV10-3 to TRBJ1-1, with no clear D. The CDR3 consists of 13 residues. The germline gives CDR1 ENHRY, CDR2 SYGVKD. Trimming took off 4 bases at V and 3 bases at J, with 9 bases between the two ends. DNA of the CDR3: TGTGCCATCAGTGTCCTTCAGGACACTGAAGCTTTCTTT. Translated, it gives CAISVLQDTEAFF.

DNA for the CDR3: TGCGCCAGCAGCTTGGCTCAGGGGGTGACCAATCAGCCCCAGCATTTT. This encodes CASSLAQGVTNQPQHF. The V gene is TRBV5-1, the J gene TRBJ1-5; 7 nucleotides match TRBD1. The V gene's germline CDR1 is SGHRS and CDR2 YFSETQ. J lost 3 bases, V lost 0 bases, and 6 bases had no gene match. The CDR3 is 16 residues long.

The chain joins TRBV14 to TRBJ2-7, with D tentatively TRBD2 (5 bases). The CDR3 runs to 13 residues. In germline, CDR1 is SGHDN, CDR2 FVKESK. Trimming took off 0 bases at V and 7 bases at J, with 10 bases between the two ends. CDR3 protein: CASSQETRREQYF. The CDR3 DNA follows: TGTGCCAGCAGCCAAGAAACACGGAGGGAGCAGTACTTC.

The chain uses TRBV5-1 and TRBJ1-2; 7 positions agree with TRBD1. The CDR3 contains 15 residues. The V gene's germline CDR1 is SGHRS and CDR2 YFSETQ. Trimming took 3 bases from V and 2 from J; bases not matched to a gene: 7. CDR3 in amino acids: CASSSTGAGNYGYTF. The CDR3, as DNA: TGCGCCAGCAGCTCCACAGGGGCAGGGAACTATGGCTACACCTTC.

The chain has TRBV12-3 or TRBV12-4 and TRBJ1-2, with a possible D match to TRBD1 (6 bases). The CDR3 runs to 13 residues. The ends were cut back, 2 bases at V and 4 bases at J, with 8 bases in the middle. Here the CDR3 reads CASSLQDSYGYTF. The CDR3 bases are TGTGCCAGCAGTTTACAGGACAGCTATGGCTACACCTTC.

This clone was seen a single time. The chain joins TRBV28 to TRBJ1-1; possibly TRBD1 for D (5 bases). From germline, CDR1 is MDHEN and CDR2 SYDVKM. V gave up 2 bases and J gave up 5 bases, with 12 bases separating them. CDR3 length: 14 residues. Here the CDR3 reads CASSLRGVRTEAFF. The CDR3 DNA reads TGTGCCAGCAGTTTACGGGGGGTAAGGACTGAAGCTTTCTTT.

The genes are TRBV19 and TRBJ2-2; perhaps TRBD2 as D (5 bases). The V and J ends lost 3 bases and 2 bases respectively, with 16 bases between them. CDR1 and CDR2 from the germline V gene are LNHDA and SQIVND (reference sequence). This CDR3 is 17 amino acids long. The CDR3 DNA follows: TGTGCCAGTAGTATTGATGGACTCCTTCTAAACACCGGGGAGCTGTTTTTT. Protein sequence: CASSIDGLLLNTGELFF.

The V gene is TRBV7-2, the J gene TRBJ2-2, with 12 bases lining up with TRBD2. Germline assignment: CDR1 SGHTA and CDR2 FQGNSA. With 2 bases clipped from V and 1 base from J, the junction kept 5 bases outside the gene matches. CDR3 length: 18 amino acids. The CDR3 DNA is TGTGCCAGCAGCTTACTAGCGGGAGGGCGTAGGAACACCGGGGAGCTGTTTTTT. Translation: CASSLLAGGRRNTGELFF.